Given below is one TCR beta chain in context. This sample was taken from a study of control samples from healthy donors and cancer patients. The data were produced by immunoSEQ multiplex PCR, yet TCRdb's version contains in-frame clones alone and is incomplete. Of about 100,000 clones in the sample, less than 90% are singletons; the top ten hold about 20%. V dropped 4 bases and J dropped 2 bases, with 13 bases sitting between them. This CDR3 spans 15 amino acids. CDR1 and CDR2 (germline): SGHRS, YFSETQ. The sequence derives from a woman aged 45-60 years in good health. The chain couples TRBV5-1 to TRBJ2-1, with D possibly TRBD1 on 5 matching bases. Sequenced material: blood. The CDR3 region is CASSPAQEPYNEQFF. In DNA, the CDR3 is TGCGCCAGCAGCCCCGCACAGGAGCCCTACAATGAGCAGTTCTTC.